This T cell receptor (beta chain) was identified during a study of tumor-infiltrating lymphocytes in primary liver carcinoma. As for the study in general: Spanning 4.2 to 10 cm, the tumors were T1-T3 N0M0.

The CDR3 totals 14 residues. Between the trimmed V and J ends, which lost 11 bases and 4 bases, there was a span of 20 bases. Germline loops: CDR1 SGHAT, CDR2 FQNNGV. On this clonotype: Its antigen is unknown.

From unsorted bulk tissue weighing roughly 18-31 mg, DNA and RNA were co-extracted. Researchers generated TCR beta cDNA from about 530 ng of total RNA, relying on a constant-region primer. Each TCR beta library was derived from three nested multiplex PCR rounds that employed slightly modified ARM-PCR. For around 9 cycles apiece, the opening two PCR rounds ran with TRBV1-TRBV30 forward primers and a C-beta reverse primer. TCRdb analysed the multiplex PCR reads with MiXCR anew, one entry per CDR3 protein. Here the sample spans roughly 70,000 distinct CDR3 sequences, about 71% being singletons. Study observations and caveats: Only around 7.5-24% of top clones occurred in all five tumor regions. The study found tumor-adjacent and tumor-blood pairs overlapped less than tumor region pairs.

This TCR came from a man aged 35 to 55 with primary liver carcinoma and hepatitis B virus infection. The V and J genes are TRBV11-2 and TRBJ1-1, with TRBD1 as a possible D gene (5 bases). The specimen was liver tumor tissue from sampling region 4. Indicated subset: tumor region T4, right-lateral pole. This chain's CDR3 is CAGTGGRVITEAFF. As DNA, the CDR3 is TGTGCCGGCACCGGTGGCAGGGTGATCACTGAAGCTTTCTTT.